This passage covers 23 T cell receptor beta chains from one sample sequenced in a study of human T cells and chemical hapten exposure. Documented time point: pre-sensitization, week 0. Described treatment: therapeutic diphenylcyclopropenone sensitization with weekly scalp DPC. TCRdb ran MiXCR on the RACE reads and lists one entry per CDR3 protein. The data hold about 68,000 distinct CDR3 sequences, with approximately 9.9% observed a single time. The specimen comprised whole blood, sampled in connection with sensitization to the hapten diphenylcyclopropenone (DPC). The receptors come from a woman aged 50 to 60 with alopecia areata. Some clones in this sample may be carry-over from other donors' samples.

The genes are TRBV4-2 and TRBJ2-7; 8 positions match TRBD2. CDR1 and CDR2 (germline): LGHNA, YNFKEQ. V lost 1 base, J lost 1 base, and 6 bases stayed unmatched. The CDR3 runs to 16 residues. CDR3 amino acids: CASSQASGTSSYEQYF. The CDR3 nucleotides read TGTGCCAGCAGCCAAGCGTCCGGGACTAGTTCCTACGAGCAGTACTTC.

This clonotype was counted many times. The chain combines TRBV7-6 with TRBJ2-5, with D possibly matching TRBD1 (5 bases). Trimming took 7 bases from V and 7 from J, leaving 10 bases between them. The germline V gene encodes CDR1 SGHVS and CDR2 FNYEAQ. This CDR3 region has 11 residues. The CDR3 bases are TGTGCCAGCACCAATACAGGGACCCAGTACTTC. It encodes CASTNTGTQYF.

This clonotype has at least ten counts. In DNA form, the CDR3 reads TGTGCCAGCAGCTTAGCTGGCCCCCTCGCGAGCTACACCTTC. It encodes CASSLAGPLASYTF. The chain uses TRBV7-2 and TRBJ1-2; D is uncertain. Trimming removed 0 bases at V and 9 bases at J, with 14 bases between. CDR3 size: 14 residues. Germline CDR1 SGHTA, CDR2 FQGNSA. Variable domain in full (rest from reference TRBV7-2 and TRBJ1-2): GAGVSQSPSNKVTEKGKDVELRCDPISGHTALYWYRQSLGQGLEFLIYFQGNSAPDKSGLPSDRFSAERTGGSVSTLTIQRTQQEDSAVYLCASSLAGPLASYTFGSGTRLTVV.

The V call is TRBV2, the J call TRBJ1-5; D gene unclear. The V gene lost 5 bases and the J gene lost 0 bases, with 11 bases spanning the gap. The CDR3 extends over 15 amino acids. The germline CDR1 and CDR2 sequences are SNHLY and FYNNEI. CDR3 region: CASSLQPNSNQPQHF. In DNA, the CDR3 is TGTGCCAGCAGTTTGCAGCCGAATAGCAATCAGCCCCAGCATTTT.

This clonotype was seen many times. The chain recombines TRBV9 with TRBJ1-5, with a tentative D call TRBD1 (5 bases). Germline CDR1 and CDR2: SGDLS and YYNGEE. The CDR3 runs to 15 residues. Trimming took 4 bases from V and 1 from J, leaving 12 bases between them. The CDR3 DNA sequence: TGTGCCAGCAGCCCAGGGATAAGAAGCAATCAGCCCCAGCATTTT. Its translation: CASSPGIRSNQPQHF.

This clonotype was detected many times. The chain links TRBV24-1 to TRBJ2-2; no reliable D call. CDR1 is KGHDR, CDR2 SFDVKD, per germline. V lost 10 bases and J lost 2, with 7 bases in between. This CDR3 has 12 residues. CDR3 residues: CATGPNTGELFF. As DNA, the CDR3 is TGTGCCACAGGCCCCAACACCGGGGAGCTGTTTTTT.

This clonotype has just a few counts. The rearrangement uses TRBV12-3 or TRBV12-4 and TRBJ2-5, with TRBD2 matching over 11 bases. CDR3 length: 15 amino acids. The V gene end was trimmed by 5 bases and the J gene end by 9 bases; junction bases not matched to a gene: 11. CDR3 in amino acids: CASSGGTSGRQAQYF. The CDR3 nucleotides read TGTGCCAGCAGTGGGGGGACTAGCGGCCGCCAAGCCCAGTACTTC.

There are many counts of this clonotype. The chain combines TRBV28 with TRBJ2-5; 10 bases agree with TRBD2. This CDR3 is 14 amino acids long. The V gene end was trimmed by 4 bases and the J gene end by 4 bases; junction bases not matched to a gene: 3. CDR1 and CDR2 from the germline V gene are MDHEN and SYDVKM. CDR3 residues: CASSSSGSRETQYF. In DNA, the CDR3 is TGTGCCAGCAGTTCTAGCGGGAGTAGAGAGACCCAGTACTTC.

This clonotype was observed many times. V usage is TRBV4-3 and J usage is TRBJ2-7; D is perhaps TRBD2 (6 bases). V shed 1 base and J shed 2 bases, with 15 bases lying between them. The CDR3 loop spans 16 amino acids. CDR1 and CDR2 from the germline V gene are LGHNA and YSLEER. CDR3 nucleotides: TGCGCCAGCAGCCAAGCATACCCGGGGGAAACCTACGAGCAGTACTTC. This gives the protein CASSQAYPGETYEQYF.

This chain links TRBV18 with TRBJ1-1, with D unresolved. Germline lookup yields CDR1 KGHSH and CDR2 LQKENI. This CDR3 spans 15 amino acids. V was trimmed by 0 bases and J by 1 base, leaving 9 bases between them. The CDR3 protein is CASSPPAGGNTEAFF. DNA for the CDR3: TGTGCCAGCTCACCACCTGCTGGAGGGAACACTGAAGCTTTCTTT.

The chain employs TRBV7-2 and TRBJ1-5, with D hard to call. Trimming took 1 base from V and 7 from J, leaving 5 bases between them. Germline CDR1 and CDR2: SGHTA and FQGNSA. This CDR3 has 12 residues. The CDR3 nucleotides are TGTGCCAGCAGCTTAGACGGGCAGCCCCAGCATTTT. Translation gives CASSLDGQPQHF.

This clonotype was found a few times. The chain uses TRBV7-2 and TRBJ2-1; D gene ambiguous. Trimming removed 3 bases at V and 2 bases at J, with 5 bases between. This CDR3 has 13 amino acids. CDR1 SGHTA and CDR2 FQGNSA come from the germline V gene. CDR3 sequence: CASSFSPYNEQFF. Here the CDR3 DNA reads TGTGCCAGCAGCTTCAGCCCCTACAATGAGCAGTTCTTC.

This chain joins TRBV10-3 and TRBJ1-1; perhaps TRBD1 as D (5 bases). Per the germline V gene, CDR1 is ENHRY and CDR2 is SYGVKD. The CDR3 covers 13 residues. Trimming pared 9 bases from V and 1 base from J, leaving 12 bases between. DNA for the CDR3: TGTGCCATGAGGTTCAGGGAGAACACTGAAGCTTTCTTT. Encoded protein: CAMRFRENTEAFF.

This clonotype was seen repeatedly, ten times or more. This chain's CDR3 is CASSQDLRDGELFF. CDR3 in DNA: TGTGCCAGCAGCCAAGATTTACGTGACGGGGAGCTGTTTTTT. The chain carries TRBV3-1 and TRBJ2-2; the D is unclear. The germline V and J ends were trimmed by 0 bases and 7 bases, with 9 bases remaining between them. In germline, CDR1 is LGHDT, CDR2 YNNKEL (reference sequence). The CDR3 loop spans 14 amino acids.

The sample holds a few counts of this clonotype. The V call is TRBV29-1, the J call TRBJ2-3; TRBD2 is a possible D gene (6 bases). Per germline, CDR1 SQVTM and CDR2 ANQGSEA. Trimming shortened V by 1 base and J by 3 bases, and 11 bases separated the two germline ends. This CDR3 comprises 14 residues. The CDR3 spells CSVEVLARTDTQYF. Here the CDR3 DNA reads TGCAGCGTTGAAGTACTAGCAAGGACAGATACGCAGTATTTT.

On this clonotype itself: This clone may be a read error of a much larger clone one base away. The chain employs TRBV7-9 and TRBJ2-3; D is unclear. Germline-derived CDR1 and CDR2 are SEHNR and FQNEAQ (reference sequence). Trimming took 1 base from V and 0 from J, leaving 8 bases between them. The CDR3 runs to 15 residues. The CDR3 sequence: CASSLVAHSTDTQYF. The CDR3, as DNA: TGTGCCAGCAGCTTAGTGGCTCACAGCACAGATACGCAGTATTTT.

This clonotype was recorded many times. V usage is TRBV4-2 and J usage is TRBJ2-2; 7 bases map to TRBD1. V shed 3 bases and J 5 bases; nucleotides not matched to a gene: 9. Germline CDR1 LGHNA, CDR2 YNFKEQ. The CDR3 is 16 residues long. CDR3 coding DNA: TGTGCCAGCAGCCACTCACCCACAGGGGTAACCGGGGAGCTGTTTTTT. This sequence encodes CASSHSPTGVTGELFF.

A few counts support this clonotype. CDR3 residues: CAISFGQNDGYTF. As DNA, the CDR3 is TGTGCCATCAGCTTCGGACAGAATGATGGCTACACCTTC. The gene calls are TRBV10-3 and TRBJ1-2, with D possibly TRBD1 on 6 matching bases. V lost 6 bases and J lost 6, with 14 bases in between. The CDR3 has 13 amino acids. CDR1 is ENHRY, CDR2 SYGVKD, per germline.

The chain uses TRBV11-1 and TRBJ2-1; 7 bases line up with TRBD1. The V segment lost 5 bases and the J segment 8 bases; nucleotides outside the gene matches: 12. CDR1 is SGHAT and CDR2 is FQDESV in the germline V gene (reference sequence). The length of the CDR3 is 15 residues. In DNA form, the CDR3 reads TGTGCCAGCAGCCCACAGGGGAGCCTGGGGGATGAGCAGTTCTTC. It is translated as CASSPQGSLGDEQFF. Variable domain in full (rest from reference TRBV11-1 and TRBJ2-1): EAEVAQSPRYKITEKSQAVAFWCDPISGHATLYWYRQILGQGPELLVQFQDESVVDDSQLPKDRFSAERLKGVDSTLKIQPAELGDSAMYLCASSPQGSLGDEQFFGPGTRLTVL.

This clonotype appeared a few times. The chain recombines TRBV5-5 with TRBJ1-1; 9 positions agree with TRBD1. J lost 7 bases, V lost 1 base, and 8 bases had no gene match. The CDR3 covers 15 residues. The germline V gene has CDR1 SGHKS and CDR2 YYEKEE (reference sequence). CDR3 amino acids: CASSLRTGTGFEAFF. The CDR3 DNA reads as TGTGCCAGCAGCTTGCGAACCGGGACAGGGTTTGAAGCTTTCTTT.

This clonotype was counted ten times or more. V and J are TRBV18 and TRBJ2-2, with unresolved D. CDR1 and CDR2 from the germline V gene are KGHSH and LQKENI. The CDR3 contains 15 residues. Trimming removed 1 base from V and 1 base from J, with 7 bases in between. CDR3 region: CASSPRARNTGELFF. In DNA, the CDR3 is TGTGCCAGCTCACCACGGGCACGGAACACCGGGGAGCTGTTTTTT. Filled out from reference TRBV18 and TRBJ2-2, the complete variable domain reads NAGVMQNPRHLVRRRGQEARLRCSPMKGHSHVYWYRQLPEEGLKFMVYLQKENIIDESGMPKERFSAEFPKEGPSILRIQQVVRGDSAAYFCASSPRARNTGELFFGEGSRLTVL.

A word on this clonotype: A much larger clone lies one base from this, so it may be a read error. V gene TRBV7-2 combines with J gene TRBJ1-4; the D is unclear. Germline V CDR1 and CDR2: SGHTA, FQGNSA. The CDR3 is 15 residues long. The V gene lost 2 bases and the J gene lost 8 bases, with 15 bases spanning the gap. The CDR3, as DNA: TGTGCCAGCAGCTTAAGGAGGTACAGAGACGAAAAACTGTTTTTT. Translation gives CASSLRRYRDEKLFF. Variable domain in full (rest from reference TRBV7-2 and TRBJ1-4): GAGVSQSPSNKVTEKGKDVELRCDPISGHTALYWYRQSLGQGLEFLIYFQGNSAPDKSGLPSDRFSAERTGGSVSTLTIQRTQQEDSAVYLCASSLRRYRDEKLFFGSGTQLSVL.

This clonotype was counted at least ten times. The rearrangement uses TRBV9 and TRBJ2-2; no clear D. This CDR3 contains 15 residues. Trimming removed 3 bases from V and 0 bases from J, with 9 bases in between. In germline, CDR1 is SGDLS, CDR2 YYNGEE. The CDR3 nucleotides read TGTGCCAGCAGCGCCCGATACGCGAACACCGGGGAGCTGTTTTTT. The encoded protein is CASSARYANTGELFF.